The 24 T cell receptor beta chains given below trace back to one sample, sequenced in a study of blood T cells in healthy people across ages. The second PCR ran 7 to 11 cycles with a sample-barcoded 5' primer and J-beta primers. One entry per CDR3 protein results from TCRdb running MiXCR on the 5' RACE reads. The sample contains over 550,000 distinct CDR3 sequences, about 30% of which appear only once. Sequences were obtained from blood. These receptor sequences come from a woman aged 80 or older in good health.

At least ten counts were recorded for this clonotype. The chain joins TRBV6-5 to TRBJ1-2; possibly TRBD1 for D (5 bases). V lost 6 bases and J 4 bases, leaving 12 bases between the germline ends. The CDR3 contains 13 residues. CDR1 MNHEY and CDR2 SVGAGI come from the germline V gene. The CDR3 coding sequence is TGTGCCAGCAGGCCGGGACGGAGCTATGGCTACACCTTC. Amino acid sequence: CASRPGRSYGYTF.

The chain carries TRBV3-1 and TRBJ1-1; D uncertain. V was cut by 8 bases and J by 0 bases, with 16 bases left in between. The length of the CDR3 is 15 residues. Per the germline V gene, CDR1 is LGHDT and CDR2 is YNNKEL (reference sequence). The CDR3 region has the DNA TGTGCCAGCTCCAAGGGATCAATCATGAACACTGAAGCTTTCTTT. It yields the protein CASSKGSIMNTEAFF.

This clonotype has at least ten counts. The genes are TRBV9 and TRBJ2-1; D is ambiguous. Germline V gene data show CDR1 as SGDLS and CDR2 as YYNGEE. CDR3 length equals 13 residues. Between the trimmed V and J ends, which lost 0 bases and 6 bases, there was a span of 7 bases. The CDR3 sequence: CASSVGSPNEQFF. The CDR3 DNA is TGTGCCAGCAGCGTAGGGTCCCCCAATGAGCAGTTCTTC.

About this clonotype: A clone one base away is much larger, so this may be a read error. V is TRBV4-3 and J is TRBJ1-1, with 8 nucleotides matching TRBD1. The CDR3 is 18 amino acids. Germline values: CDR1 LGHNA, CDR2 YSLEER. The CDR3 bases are TGCGCCAACAGCCAGTTAGACAGGGGAGGTTTAAGGGACACTGAAGCTTTCTTT. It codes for CANSQLDRGGLRDTEAFF.

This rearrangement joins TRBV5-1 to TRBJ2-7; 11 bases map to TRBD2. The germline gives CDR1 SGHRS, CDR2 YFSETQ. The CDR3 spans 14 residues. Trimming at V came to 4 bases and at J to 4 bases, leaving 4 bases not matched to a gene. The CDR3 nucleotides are TGCGCCAGCAGCGACACTAGCGGGAGTTACGAGCAGTACTTC. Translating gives CASSDTSGSYEQYF. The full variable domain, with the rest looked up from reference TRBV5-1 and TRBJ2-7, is KAGVTQTPRYLIKTRGQQVTLSCSPISGHRSVSWYQQTPGQGLQFLFEYFSETQRNKGNFPGRFSGRQFSNSRSEMNVSTLELGDSALYLCASSDTSGSYEQYFGPGTRLTVT.

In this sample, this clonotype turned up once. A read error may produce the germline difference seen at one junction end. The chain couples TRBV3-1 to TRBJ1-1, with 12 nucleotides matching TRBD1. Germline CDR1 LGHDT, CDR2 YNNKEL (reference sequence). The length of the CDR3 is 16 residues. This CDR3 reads CVSSQEGQGAGTEAFF. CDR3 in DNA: TGTGTCAGCAGCCAAGAGGGACAGGGGGCCGGCACTGAAGCTTTCTTT.

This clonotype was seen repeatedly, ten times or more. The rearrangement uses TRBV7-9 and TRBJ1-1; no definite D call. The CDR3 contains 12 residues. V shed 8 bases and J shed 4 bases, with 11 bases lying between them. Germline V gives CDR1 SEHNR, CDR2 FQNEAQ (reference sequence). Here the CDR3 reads CASLKGSTEAFF. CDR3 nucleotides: TGTGCCAGCCTTAAGGGTTCCACTGAAGCTTTCTTT. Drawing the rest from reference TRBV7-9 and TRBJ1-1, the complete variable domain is DTGVSQNPRHKITKRGQNVTFRCDPISEHNRLYWYRQTLGQGPEFLTYFQNEAQLEKSRLLSDRFSAERPKGSFSTLEIQRTEQGDSAMYLCASLKGSTEAFFGQGTRLTVV.

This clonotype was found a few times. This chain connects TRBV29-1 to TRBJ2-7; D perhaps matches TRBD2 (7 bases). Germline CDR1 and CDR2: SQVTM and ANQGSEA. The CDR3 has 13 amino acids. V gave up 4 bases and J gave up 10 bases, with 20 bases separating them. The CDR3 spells CSVGGGESYKQYF. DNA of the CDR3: TGCAGCGTTGGGGGGGGCGAATCCTACAAACAGTACTTC.

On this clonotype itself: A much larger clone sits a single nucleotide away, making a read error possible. The CDR3 here is CATSRDRRKPQHF. The DNA of the CDR3 is TGTGCCACCAGCAGAGATCGACGAAAGCCCCAGCATTTT. This chain connects TRBV15 to TRBJ1-5; D call uncertain. From germline, CDR1 is LNHNV and CDR2 YYDKDF (reference sequence). The CDR3 runs 13 residues. V lost 0 bases to trimming and J lost 8 bases, with 8 bases between them.

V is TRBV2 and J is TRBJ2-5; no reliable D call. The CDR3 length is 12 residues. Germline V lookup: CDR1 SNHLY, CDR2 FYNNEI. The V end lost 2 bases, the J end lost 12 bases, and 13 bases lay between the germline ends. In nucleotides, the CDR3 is TGTGCCAGCAGTGAACTCAGTGGGGTAAAGTACTTC. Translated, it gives CASSELSGVKYF. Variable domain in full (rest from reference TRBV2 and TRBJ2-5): EPEVTQTPSHQVTQMGQEVILRCVPISNHLYFYWYRQILGQKVEFLVSFYNNEISEKSEIFDDQFSVERPDGSNFTLKIRSTKLEDSAMYFCASSELSGVKYFGPGTRLLVL.

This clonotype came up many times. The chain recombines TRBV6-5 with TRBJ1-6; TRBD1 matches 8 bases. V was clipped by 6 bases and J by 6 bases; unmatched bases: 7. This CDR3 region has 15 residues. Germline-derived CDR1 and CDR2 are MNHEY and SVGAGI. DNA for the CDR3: TGTGCCAGCAGCCGTGCAGGGGGCGGTAATTCACCCCTCCACTTT. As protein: CASSRAGGGNSPLHF.

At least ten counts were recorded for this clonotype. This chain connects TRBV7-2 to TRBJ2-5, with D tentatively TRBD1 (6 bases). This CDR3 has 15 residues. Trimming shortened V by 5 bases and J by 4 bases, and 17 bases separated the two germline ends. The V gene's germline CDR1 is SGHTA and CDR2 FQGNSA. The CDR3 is CASSLVGGMGETQYF. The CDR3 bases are TGTGCCAGCAGCCTGGTAGGGGGAATGGGAGAGACCCAGTACTTC.

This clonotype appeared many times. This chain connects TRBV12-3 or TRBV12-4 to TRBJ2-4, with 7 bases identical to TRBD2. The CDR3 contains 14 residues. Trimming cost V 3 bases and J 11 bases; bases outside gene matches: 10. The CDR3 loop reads CASSFKLGGWVQYF. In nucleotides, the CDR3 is TGTGCCAGCAGTTTCAAGTTGGGGGGGTGGGTTCAGTACTTC.

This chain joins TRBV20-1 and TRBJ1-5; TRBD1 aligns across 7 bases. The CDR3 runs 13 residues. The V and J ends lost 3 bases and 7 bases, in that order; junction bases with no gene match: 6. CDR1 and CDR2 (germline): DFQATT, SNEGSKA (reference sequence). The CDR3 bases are TGCAGTGCTAGGACAGGGTGGGGCCAGCCCCAGCATTTT. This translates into CSARTGWGQPQHF.

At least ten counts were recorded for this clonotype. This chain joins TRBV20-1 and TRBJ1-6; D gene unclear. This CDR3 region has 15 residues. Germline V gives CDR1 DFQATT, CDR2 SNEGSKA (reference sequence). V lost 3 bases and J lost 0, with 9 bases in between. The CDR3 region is CSARDGSSYNSPLHF. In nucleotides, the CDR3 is TGCAGTGCTAGGGACGGGAGCTCCTATAATTCACCCCTCCACTTT.

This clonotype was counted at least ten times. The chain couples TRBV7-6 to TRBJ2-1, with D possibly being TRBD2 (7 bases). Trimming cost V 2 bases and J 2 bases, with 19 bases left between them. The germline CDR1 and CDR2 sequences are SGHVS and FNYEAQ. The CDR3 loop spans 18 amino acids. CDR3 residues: CASSLLWGGQSTYNEQFF. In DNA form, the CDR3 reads TGTGCCAGCAGCTTATTGTGGGGGGGCCAATCCACCTACAATGAGCAGTTCTTC.

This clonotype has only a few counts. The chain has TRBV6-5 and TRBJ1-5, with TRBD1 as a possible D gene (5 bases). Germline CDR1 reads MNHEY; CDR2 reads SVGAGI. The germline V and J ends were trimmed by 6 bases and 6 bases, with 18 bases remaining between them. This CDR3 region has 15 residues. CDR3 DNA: TGTGCCAGCAGACGGGACTCCTGGGATACTCAGCCCCAGCATTTT. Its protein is CASRRDSWDTQPQHF.

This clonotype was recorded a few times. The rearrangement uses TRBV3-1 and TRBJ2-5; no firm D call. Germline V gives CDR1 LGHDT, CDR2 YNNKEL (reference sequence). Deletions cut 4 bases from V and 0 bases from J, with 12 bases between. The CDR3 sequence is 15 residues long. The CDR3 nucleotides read TGTGCCAGCAGCCGCCGGGCCTCGTACCAAGAGACCCAGTACTTC. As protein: CASSRRASYQETQYF.

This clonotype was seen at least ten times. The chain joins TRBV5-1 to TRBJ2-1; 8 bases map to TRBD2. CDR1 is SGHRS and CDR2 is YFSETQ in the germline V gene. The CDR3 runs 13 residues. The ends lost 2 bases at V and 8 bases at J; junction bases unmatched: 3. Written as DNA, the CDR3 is TGCGCCAGCAGCTTAGCGGGGGACTATGAGCAGTTCTTC. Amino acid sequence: CASSLAGDYEQFF.

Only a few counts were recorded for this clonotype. CDR3 protein: CASSPQGSGATYEQYF. DNA for the CDR3: TGTGCCAGCAGTCCACAAGGTTCGGGGGCCACCTACGAGCAGTACTTC. V gene TRBV27 combines with J gene TRBJ2-4, with D perhaps given as TRBD1 or TRBD2 (6 bases each). The last part of the DNA fits TRBJ2-7 better; the J call may be wrong. The CDR3 covers 16 residues. Germline V gene lookup returns CDR1 MNHEY and CDR2 SMNVEV (reference sequence).

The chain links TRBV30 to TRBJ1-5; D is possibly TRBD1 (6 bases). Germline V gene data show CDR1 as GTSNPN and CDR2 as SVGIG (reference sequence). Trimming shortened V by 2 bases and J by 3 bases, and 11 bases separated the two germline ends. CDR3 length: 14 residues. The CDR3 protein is CAWSLGGINQPQHF. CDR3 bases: TGTGCCTGGAGTTTAGGGGGAATCAATCAGCCCCAGCATTTT. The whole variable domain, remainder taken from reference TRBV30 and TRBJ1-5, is SQTIHQWPATLVQPVGSPLSLECTVEGTSNPNLYWYRQAAGRGLQLLFYSVGIGQISSEVPQNLSASRPQDRQFILSSKKLLLSDSGFYLCAWSLGGINQPQHFGDGTRLSIL.

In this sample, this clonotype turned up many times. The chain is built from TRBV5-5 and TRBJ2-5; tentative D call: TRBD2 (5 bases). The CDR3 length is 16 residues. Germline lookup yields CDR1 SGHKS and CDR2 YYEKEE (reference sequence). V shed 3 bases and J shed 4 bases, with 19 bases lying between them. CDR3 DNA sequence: TGTGCCAGCAGCTCCTTCGGGGTCTCTGGCGGAGAGACCCAGTACTTC. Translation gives CASSSFGVSGGETQYF.

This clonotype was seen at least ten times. The CDR3: CAISDGTGRTQYF. The DNA of the CDR3 is TGTGCCATCAGTGACGGGACAGGGCGTACGCAGTATTTT. The chain combines TRBV10-3 with TRBJ2-3; 9 nucleotides agree with TRBD1. Unmatched junction bases numbered 3, after V lost 3 bases and J lost 8 bases. Germline assignment: CDR1 ENHRY and CDR2 SYGVKD. The CDR3 totals 13 residues.

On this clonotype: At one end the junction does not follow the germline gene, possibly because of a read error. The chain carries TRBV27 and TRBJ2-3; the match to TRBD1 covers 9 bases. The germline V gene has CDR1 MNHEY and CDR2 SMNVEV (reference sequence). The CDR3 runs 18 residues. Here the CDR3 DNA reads TGTGCCAACAGTCCGGGGACAGGGTCTATTCGAGACACAGATACGCAGTATTTT. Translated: CANSPGTGSIRDTDTQYF.